The T cell receptor beta chain described here comes from a study of blood T cell repertoires in COVID-19. The data were produced by immunoSEQ multiplex PCR, yet TCRdb's version contains in-frame clones alone and is incomplete. This table has roughly 230,000 clones, around 90% appearing once. Germline V gene data show CDR1 as SGHTA and CDR2 as FQGTGA. CDR3 size: 15 residues. Deletions cut 0 bases from V and 2 bases from J, with 8 bases between. The sample consisted of peripheral blood. V is TRBV7-3 and J is TRBJ1-3; possibly TRBD1 for D (6 bases). The TCR originated in a human donor in a cohort sampled during active COVID-19. CDR3 region: CASSLTGAPGNTIYF. The CDR3, as DNA: TGTGCCAGCAGCTTAACGGGGGCGCCTGGAAACACCATATATTTT.